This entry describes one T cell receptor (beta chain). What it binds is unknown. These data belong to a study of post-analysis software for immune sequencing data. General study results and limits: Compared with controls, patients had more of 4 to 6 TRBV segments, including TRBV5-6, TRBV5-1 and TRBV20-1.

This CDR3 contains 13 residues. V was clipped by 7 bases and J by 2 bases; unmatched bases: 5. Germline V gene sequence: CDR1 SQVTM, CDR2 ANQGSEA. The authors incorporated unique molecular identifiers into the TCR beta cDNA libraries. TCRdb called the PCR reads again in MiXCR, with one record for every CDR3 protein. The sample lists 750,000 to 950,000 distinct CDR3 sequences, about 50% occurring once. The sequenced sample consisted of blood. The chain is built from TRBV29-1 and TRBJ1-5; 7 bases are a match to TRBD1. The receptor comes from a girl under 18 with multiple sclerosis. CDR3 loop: CSASDRGNQPQHF. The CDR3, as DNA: TGCAGCGCCAGCGACAGGGGCAATCAGCCCCAGCATTTT.